This is a list of T cell receptor beta chains from one sample in a study of T cell responses to AZD1222 COVID-19 vaccine. Profiling relied on immunoSEQ multiplex PCR, and the TCRdb table lists in-frame clones only, not all of them. The sample has 250,000 to 300,000 clones, 90% to 95% seen once. The sample was peripheral blood, taken 28 days after the second AZD1222 dose. These receptors all stem from an adult who received the AZD1222 COVID-19 vaccine. The CDR3 runs from the conserved cysteine through the conserved F or W. A D gene is named only where the DNA matches it firmly. Clone size is shown for a subset of rows, as once, few, many or a class of expanded clone.

j_call d_call v_call clone_size cdr3_aa cdr3_nt
TRBJ2-3 TRBD2 TRBV3-1/TRBV3-2 . CASSLFSSGPRSTDTQYF TGTGCCAGCAGCCTCTTTTCTAGCGGGCCTCGGAGCACAGATACGCAGTATTTT
TRBJ1-2 . TRBV9 . CASSVGRNTNYGYTF TGTGCCAGCAGCGTAGGAAGAAATACAAACTATGGCTACACCTTC
TRBJ2-2 . TRBV2 . CASSELGASGELFF TGTGCCAGCAGTGAATTGGGGGCAAGCGGGGAGCTGTTTTTT
TRBJ2-7 . TRBV6-6 . CASSYSKGTTYEQYF TGTGCCAGCAGTTACTCGAAAGGGACGACCTACGAGCAGTACTTC
TRBJ1-1 . TRBV29-1 . CSVEDIVEADEAFF TGCAGCGTTGAAGATATTGTGGAAGCGGATGAAGCTTTCTTT
TRBJ2-7 TRBD1 TRBV7-6 . CASSLPPGQSSYEQYF TGTGCCAGCAGCTTGCCCCCGGGACAGAGCTCCTACGAGCAGTACTTC
TRBJ2-1 . TRBV28 . CASSLSIQVGSNEQFF TGTGCCAGCAGTTTATCTATACAGGTCGGAAGCAATGAGCAGTTCTTC
TRBJ1-2 . TRBV19 . CASSNPAAGYGYTF TGTGCCAGTAGTAATCCAGCAGCGGGCTATGGCTACACCTTC
TRBJ1-2 TRBD1 TRBV15 . CATSRDAGGGGYTF TGTGCCACCAGCAGAGACGCAGGGGGCGGGGGCTACACCTTC
TRBJ1-2 TRBD1 TRBV6-5 once CASGRTGTEYGYTF TGTGCCAGCGGGAGAACCGGGACAGAGTATGGCTACACCTTC
TRBJ1-4 . TRBV5-1 . CASSNRNPNEKLFF TGCGCCAGCAGCAACCGGAACCCCAATGAAAAACTGTTTTTT
TRBJ2-7 . TRBV6-5 once CASSYSEGSYEQYF TGTGCCAGCAGTTACTCCGAGGGCTCCTACGAGCAGTACTTC
TRBJ2-7 TRBD1 TRBV19 . CASSIKGTGGGEQYF TGTGCCAGTAGTATAAAGGGCACAGGGGGCGGCGAGCAGTACTTC
TRBJ2-2 . TRBV4-2 . CASSQEAAETGELFF TGTGCCAGCAGCCAAGAGGCAGCGGAGACCGGGGAGCTGTTTTTT
TRBJ2-7 TRBD2 TRBV28 once CASSLAGTYEQYF TGTGCCAGCAGTCTAGCGGGTACTTACGAGCAGTACTTC
TRBJ2-3 TRBD2 TRBV15 . CATRLAGGGDTQYF TGTGCCACCCGCCTAGCGGGAGGGGGAGATACGCAGTATTTT
TRBJ2-3 . TRBV20-1 . CSASRDTSTDTQYF TGCAGTGCTAGTCGGGACACTAGCACAGATACGCAGTATTTT
TRBJ1-6 TRBD1 TRBV15 . CATSRARGNSPLHF TGTGCCACCAGCAGAGCCAGGGGGAATTCACCCCTCCACTTT
TRBJ2-7 TRBD2 TRBV3-1/TRBV3-2 . CASSHVELAGGSYEQYF TGTGCCAGCAGCCATGTCGAACTAGCGGGAGGTTCGTACGAGCAGTACTTC
TRBJ1-2 . TRBV2 . CASSGLGAPNYGYTF TGTGCCAGCAGTGGTCTGGGCGCTCCTAACTATGGCTACACCTTC
TRBJ1-5 . TRBV19 . CASSVDEINQPQHF TGTGCCAGTAGTGTCGACGAGATCAATCAGCCCCAGCATTTT
TRBJ2-2 . TRBV13 . CASSLNRDTGELFF TGTGCCAGCAGCTTAAATAGGGACACCGGGGAGCTGTTTTTT
TRBJ2-7 . TRBV7-2 . CASSSRTASSYEQYF TGTGCCAGCAGCAGCCGGACCGCGAGCTCCTACGAGCAGTACTTC
TRBJ2-5 . TRBV4-2 . CASSHMLAKETQYF TGTGCCAGCAGCCACATGCTAGCGAAAGAGACCCAGTACTTC
TRBJ1-2 . TRBV3-1/TRBV3-2 . CASSTLDSFNGYTF TGTGCCAGCAGCACCCTCGACAGCTTCAATGGCTACACCTTC
TRBJ2-2 . TRBV21-1 . CASSKRSGGNTGELFF TGTGCCAGCAGCAAACGTTCGGGGGGTAACACCGGGGAGCTGTTTTTT
TRBJ2-7 TRBD2 TRBV6-2/TRBV6-3 . CASRPSGLAGAHEQYF TGTGCCAGCAGGCCTAGCGGACTAGCGGGAGCCCACGAGCAGTACTTC
TRBJ2-7 . TRBV27 . CASSLSPRPADEQYF TGTGCCAGCAGTTTATCGCCGCGCCCAGCGGACGAGCAGTACTTC
TRBJ1-2 . TRBV28 . CASSASDGYTF TGTGCCAGCAGTGCCTCGGATGGCTACACCTTC
TRBJ1-2 TRBD1 TRBV4-3 . CASSRNVDRDGYTF TGCGCCAGCAGCCGTAACGTGGACAGGGATGGCTACACCTTC
TRBJ2-7 TRBD1 TRBV2 . CASSEVAGQGLYEQYF TGTGCCAGCAGTGAAGTGGCGGGACAGGGACTTTACGAGCAGTACTTC
TRBJ2-7 TRBD1 TRBV28 . CASRSRDRGLHEQYF TGTGCCAGCAGATCCCGGGACAGGGGGCTCCACGAGCAGTACTTC
TRBJ1-2 . TRBV4-1 . CASSHQAGNYGYTF TGCGCCAGCAGCCACCAAGCAGGGAACTATGGCTACACCTTC
TRBJ2-7 . TRBV5-1 . CASSLARRDGEQYF TGCGCCAGCAGCTTAGCAAGGAGGGATGGGGAGCAGTACTTC
TRBJ1-2 . TRBV13 once CASSLASSYGYTF TGTGCCAGCAGCTTAGCAAGCAGCTATGGCTACACCTTC
TRBJ1-4 . TRBV5-1 . CASSLVGNEKLFF TGCGCCAGCAGCTTGGTTGGTAATGAAAAACTGTTTTTT
TRBJ2-7 TRBD1 TRBV7-3 . CASSLQQGDYEQYF TGTGCCAGCAGCTTACAACAGGGGGACTACGAGCAGTACTTC
TRBJ1-3 . TRBV11-3 . CASSPWRRPAPGNTIYF TGTGCCAGCAGCCCATGGCGGAGACCAGCCCCTGGAAACACCATATATTTT
TRBJ2-1 TRBD2 TRBV4-3 once CASSQDQVGAGRSEQFF TGCGCCAGCAGCCAAGATCAGGTGGGAGCGGGACGTAGTGAGCAGTTCTTC
TRBJ2-2 . TRBV9 once CASSVFQATNTGELFF TGTGCCAGCAGCGTATTCCAGGCCACTAACACCGGGGAGCTGTTTTTT
TRBJ2-1 . TRBV6-2/TRBV6-3 . CASSGGNSYNEQFF TGTGCCAGCAGTGGGGGGAACTCCTACAATGAGCAGTTCTTC
TRBJ1-2 . TRBV28 . CASSLPPGPGGYTF TGTGCCAGCAGTCTACCTCCAGGTCCTGGTGGCTACACCTTC
TRBJ1-1 . TRBV2 . CASRAQGSGTEAFF TGTGCCAGCAGGGCACAGGGTTCAGGCACTGAAGCTTTCTTT
TRBJ2-1 TRBD1 TRBV5-4 . CASSSDRAYNEQFF TGTGCCAGCAGCTCGGACAGGGCGTACAATGAGCAGTTCTTC
TRBJ2-3 . TRBV20-1 . CSASLFAGTQDTQYF TGCAGTGCTAGTCTGTTTGCGGGTACCCAGGATACGCAGTATTTT
TRBJ1-2 TRBD1 TRBV4-1 . CASSLLLTGRHGYTF TGCGCCAGCAGCCTCCTCTTGACAGGGCGACATGGCTACACCTTC
TRBJ2-7 . TRBV27 . CASKGLSLGAYEQYF TGTGCCAGCAAGGGTCTATCCCTTGGAGCCTACGAGCAGTACTTC
TRBJ2-2 . TRBV24-1 . CATSDPTHHGPGTGELFF TGTGCCACCAGTGATCCCACCCACCACGGGCCGGGCACCGGGGAGCTGTTTTTT
TRBJ2-2 . TRBV3-1/TRBV3-2 . CASSQKGKIGTGELFF TGTGCCAGCAGCCAAAAGGGAAAGATTGGTACCGGGGAGCTGTTTTTT
TRBJ1-6 TRBD1 TRBV5-1 . CASSSGTGGESPLHF TGCGCCAGCAGCTCTGGGACAGGGGGAGAATCACCCCTCCACTTT
TRBJ1-5 . TRBV5-1 . CANPIPGHLGGTPGGNQPQHF TGCGCCAACCCGATTCCGGGACACCTTGGTGGGACCCCCGGGGGCAATCAGCCCCAGCATTTT
TRBJ1-2 . TRBV19 once CASATGTNYGYTF TGTGCCAGTGCGACCGGTACCAACTATGGCTACACCTTC
TRBJ2-2 TRBD2 TRBV6-1 . CASSDPSRTSNTGELFF TGTGCCAGCAGTGACCCAAGCAGGACTAGTAACACCGGGGAGCTGTTTTTT
TRBJ2-7 TRBD2 TRBV6-1 . CASSEPLSQAGDRYEQYF TGTGCCAGCAGTGAACCTTTAAGCCAAGCGGGAGATCGCTACGAGCAGTACTTC
TRBJ2-1 TRBD2 TRBV5-4 . CASSFVAGDDNEQFF TGTGCCAGCAGTTTCGTAGCGGGAGACGACAATGAGCAGTTCTTC
TRBJ1-1 . TRBV9 once CASSAAWDTEAFF TGTGCCAGCAGCGCCGCGTGGGACACTGAAGCTTTCTTT
TRBJ2-4 . TRBV3-1/TRBV3-2 . CASSQGVGKNIQYF TGTGCCAGCAGCCAAGGGGTAGGCAAAAACATTCAGTACTTC
TRBJ1-1 . TRBV13 . CASGIRNTEAFF TGTGCCAGCGGGATCCGGAACACTGAAGCTTTCTTT